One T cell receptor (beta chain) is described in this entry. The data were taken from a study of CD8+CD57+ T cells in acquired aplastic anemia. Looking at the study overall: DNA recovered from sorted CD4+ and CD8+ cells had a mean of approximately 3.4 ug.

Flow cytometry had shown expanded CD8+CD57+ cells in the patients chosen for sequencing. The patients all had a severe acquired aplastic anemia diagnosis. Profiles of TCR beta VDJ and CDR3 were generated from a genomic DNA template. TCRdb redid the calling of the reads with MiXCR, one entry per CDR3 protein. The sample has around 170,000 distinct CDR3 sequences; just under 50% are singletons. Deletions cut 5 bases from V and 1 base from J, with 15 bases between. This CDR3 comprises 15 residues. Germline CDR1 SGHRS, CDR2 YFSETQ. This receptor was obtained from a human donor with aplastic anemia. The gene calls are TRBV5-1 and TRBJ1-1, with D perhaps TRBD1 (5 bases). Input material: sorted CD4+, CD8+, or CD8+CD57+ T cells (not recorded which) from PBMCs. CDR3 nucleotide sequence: TGCGCCAGCAGTTTCCAACTCGGGACGAACACTGAAGCTTTCTTT. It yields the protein CASSFQLGTNTEAFF.